Listed below are T cell receptor beta chains from one sample, sequenced in a study of blood T cell repertoires in COVID-19. Profiling relied on immunoSEQ multiplex PCR, and the TCRdb table lists in-frame clones only, not all of them. The sample records a few hundred thousand clones, 88% being singletons. Sequencing was done on a sample of PBMCs or T cells enriched from blood (not recorded which). The receptors shown here come from a woman in her 50s with acute COVID-19. The CDR3 runs from the conserved cysteine through the conserved F or W. The D gene is left open where the match is weak. Not every row has a clone size; where given, it reads once, few, many or a size class.

clone size: .
J gene: TRBJ2-6
D gene: .
V gene: TRBV12-3/TRBV12-4
CDR3 DNA: TGTGCCAGCTCACAGGCTGGGGCCAACGTCCTGACTTTC
CDR3 protein: CASSQAGANVLTF

clone size: .
J gene: TRBJ2-3
D gene: .
V gene: TRBV5-1
CDR3 DNA: TGCGCCAGCAGCTTGGTACGGGGGAGCACAGATACGCAGTATTTT
CDR3 protein: CASSLVRGSTDTQYF

clone size: .
J gene: TRBJ1-2
D gene: TRBD1
V gene: TRBV19
CDR3 DNA: TGTGCCAGTAGTGTCGGGACAGGGGGCAGGTATGGCTACACCTTC
CDR3 protein: CASSVGTGGRYGYTF

clone size: once
J gene: TRBJ2-3
D gene: .
V gene: TRBV4-1
CDR3 DNA: TGCGCCAGCAGCCAAGATCCTAGTAGCATTAGCACAGATACGCAGTATTTT
CDR3 protein: CASSQDPSSISTDTQYF

clone size: .
J gene: TRBJ1-5
D gene: TRBD1
V gene: TRBV18
CDR3 DNA: TGTGCCAGCTCACCTGACAGGGGCCAGCCCCAGCATTTT
CDR3 protein: CASSPDRGQPQHF

clone size: .
J gene: TRBJ2-1
D gene: TRBD2
V gene: TRBV5-6
CDR3 DNA: TGTGCCAGCAGCGGCGCGGGGGGAGTGACCAATGAGCAGTTCTTC
CDR3 protein: CASSGAGGVTNEQFF

clone size: .
J gene: TRBJ2-1
D gene: .
V gene: TRBV28
CDR3 DNA: TGTGCCAGCAACCGGGACAATACCTACAATGAGCAGTTCTTC
CDR3 protein: CASNRDNTYNEQFF

clone size: .
J gene: TRBJ1-1
D gene: .
V gene: TRBV4-3
CDR3 DNA: TGCGCCAGCAGCCAAGAAGGAGTGGGCACTGAAGCTTTCTTT
CDR3 protein: CASSQEGVGTEAFF

clone size: .
J gene: TRBJ2-5
D gene: .
V gene: TRBV19
CDR3 DNA: TGTGCCAGTAGTGCCGCCGGAGGAGCGGCGCTGGGGGAGACCCAGTACTTC
CDR3 protein: CASSAAGGAALGETQYF

clone size: .
J gene: TRBJ2-2
D gene: .
V gene: TRBV7-3
CDR3 DNA: TGTGCCAGCAGCCCGGGAGACGGGGAGCTGTTTTTT
CDR3 protein: CASSPGDGELFF

clone size: once
J gene: TRBJ1-1
D gene: TRBD1
V gene: TRBV13
CDR3 DNA: TGTGCCAGCAGTCGACAGGGTAGGGTGAACACTGAAGCTTTCTTT
CDR3 protein: CASSRQGRVNTEAFF

clone size: .
J gene: TRBJ1-1
D gene: TRBD1
V gene: TRBV10-3
CDR3 DNA: TGTGCCATCAGCACCGGGACAGGGAGCACTGAAGCTTTCTTT
CDR3 protein: CAISTGTGSTEAFF

clone size: .
J gene: TRBJ2-7
D gene: .
V gene: TRBV7-2
CDR3 DNA: TGTGCCAGCAGCTTATTCTTAGCGGTCTCCTACGAGCAGTACTTC
CDR3 protein: CASSLFLAVSYEQYF

clone size: .
J gene: TRBJ2-2
D gene: TRBD2
V gene: TRBV24-1
CDR3 DNA: TGTGCCACCCCTGAAGCGGGATTATTCACCGGGGAGCTGTTTTTT
CDR3 protein: CATPEAGLFTGELFF

clone size: .
J gene: TRBJ1-2
D gene: TRBD1
V gene: TRBV10-3
CDR3 DNA: TGTGCCATCACCGAGGGACAGGGATATGGCTACACCTTC
CDR3 protein: CAITEGQGYGYTF

clone size: .
J gene: TRBJ1-4
D gene: .
V gene: TRBV18
CDR3 DNA: TGTGCCAGCTCACCACCGGGGGAGGGAAATGAAAAACTGTTTTTT
CDR3 protein: CASSPPGEGNEKLFF

clone size: .
J gene: TRBJ2-7
D gene: .
V gene: TRBV7-6
CDR3 DNA: TGTGCCAGCAGCTTAGAGCTCGCGTACGAGCAGTACTTC
CDR3 protein: CASSLELAYEQYF

clone size: .
J gene: TRBJ2-1
D gene: .
V gene: TRBV5-6
CDR3 DNA: TGTGCCAGCAGCTTGGAGTACACAGACAACTCCTACAATGAGCAGTTCTTC
CDR3 protein: CASSLEYTDNSYNEQFF

clone size: .
J gene: TRBJ2-1
D gene: .
V gene: TRBV27
CDR3 DNA: TGTGCCAGCAGTCCTCGGTCCTACGACAGGGAGCCAGGGGTGGGGGGCTACAATGAGCAGTTCTTC
CDR3 protein: CASSPRSYDREPGVGGYNEQFF

clone size: .
J gene: TRBJ2-1
D gene: TRBD2
V gene: TRBV6-2/TRBV6-3
CDR3 DNA: TGTGCCAGCAGTACTAGCGGATATTACAATGAGCAGTTCTTC
CDR3 protein: CASSTSGYYNEQFF

clone size: .
J gene: TRBJ2-7
D gene: .
V gene: TRBV19
CDR3 DNA: TGTGCCACCGTCCGAGACCAAGGCGGCGAGCAGTACTTC
CDR3 protein: CATVRDQGGEQYF

clone size: .
J gene: TRBJ1-2
D gene: .
V gene: TRBV6-5
CDR3 DNA: TGTGCCAGCAGTTACTCGGGGGGGGCGAGCTATGGCTACACCTTC
CDR3 protein: CASSYSGGASYGYTF

clone size: few
J gene: TRBJ2-7
D gene: TRBD1
V gene: TRBV5-1
CDR3 DNA: TGCGCCAGCAGCTTCCGGACAGGGGGTTACGAGCAGTACTTC
CDR3 protein: CASSFRTGGYEQYF

clone size: .
J gene: TRBJ2-5
D gene: .
V gene: TRBV2
CDR3 DNA: TGTGCCAGCATCCGGGTTGGAGAGACCCAGTACTTC
CDR3 protein: CASIRVGETQYF

clone size: .
J gene: TRBJ1-2
D gene: .
V gene: TRBV5-5
CDR3 DNA: TGTGCCAGCAGCCACCCGGGACAACTCTATGGCTACACCTTC
CDR3 protein: CASSHPGQLYGYTF

clone size: .
J gene: TRBJ1-2
D gene: .
V gene: TRBV6-5
CDR3 DNA: TGTGCCAGCAGTTCGAGCATCTTCTATGGCTACACCTTC
CDR3 protein: CASSSSIFYGYTF

clone size: .
J gene: TRBJ1-1
D gene: .
V gene: TRBV6-1
CDR3 DNA: TGTGCCAGCAGTGAATGGGGCAGGGGCGGTGAAGCTTTCTTT
CDR3 protein: CASSEWGRGGEAFF

clone size: .
J gene: TRBJ1-3
D gene: TRBD1
V gene: TRBV30
CDR3 DNA: TGTGCCTGGAGCCCCGGGACAGGCCGCTCTGGAAACACCATATATTTT
CDR3 protein: CAWSPGTGRSGNTIYF

clone size: .
J gene: TRBJ2-1
D gene: .
V gene: TRBV3-1/TRBV3-2
CDR3 DNA: TGTGCCAGCAGCCCCAGGAGGAGGGATGAGCAGTTCTTC
CDR3 protein: CASSPRRRDEQFF

clone size: .
J gene: TRBJ2-3
D gene: .
V gene: TRBV6-5
CDR3 DNA: TGTGCCGGCCATGGTAGCTTCACAGATACGCAGTATTTT
CDR3 protein: CAGHGSFTDTQYF